A single sample gave rise to the 31 T cell receptor beta chains below, sequenced in a study of blood T cell repertoires in COVID-19. Data came from immunoSEQ multiplex PCR; TCRdb stores just in-frame clones and leaves some out. Here the sample spans just over 95,000 clones, 87% being singletons. Sequencing was carried out using peripheral blood. These receptors were obtained from a human donor in a cohort sampled during active COVID-19.

This CDR3 is CASSPRASGTIIAKNIQYF. The CDR3 nucleotides are TGTGCCAGCTCACCAAGGGCTAGCGGGACGATTATAGCCAAAAACATTCAGTACTTC. The V and J genes are TRBV18 and TRBJ2-4, with TRBD2 matching over 9 bases. The V gene's germline CDR1 is KGHSH and CDR2 LQKENI. Losses at the gene ends were 2 bases for V and 0 bases for J; bases not matched to a gene: 11. There are 19 residues in the CDR3.

CDR3 in amino acids: CASSPTEREDVSNEQFF. CDR3 in DNA: TGTGCCAGCAGCCCCACCGAGCGGGAGGACGTGTCGAATGAGCAGTTCTTC. The rearrangement links TRBV5-8 to TRBJ2-1; 9 bases line up with TRBD2. The CDR3 spans 17 residues. The germline V gene encodes CDR1 SGHTS and CDR2 YDEGEE. With V trimmed by 4 bases and J by 7 bases, 15 bases remained unmatched.

V usage is TRBV28 and J usage is TRBJ2-7, with 7 positions matching TRBD1. The CDR3 has 14 residues. Germline assignment: CDR1 MDHEN and CDR2 SYDVKM. V dropped 6 bases and J dropped 1; count of bases not matched to a gene: 6. The CDR3, as DNA: TGTGCCAGCAGGGGACAGAGGAGGTCCTACGAGCAGTACTTC. This translates into CASRGQRRSYEQYF.

In nucleotides, the CDR3 is TGCGCCAGCAGCTCCCAAGGGACAGGGTACGAGCAGTACTTC. As protein: CASSSQGTGYEQYF. The V gene is TRBV5-1, the J gene TRBJ2-7, with 9 bases matching TRBD1. Per germline, CDR1 SGHRS and CDR2 YFSETQ. Trimming took 3 bases from V and 4 from J; bases not matched to a gene: 5. CDR3 length: 14 residues.

This sequence joins TRBV11-1 and TRBJ2-1; D gene unclear. CDR3 length equals 12 residues. The ends were cut back, 5 bases at V and 8 bases at J, with 10 bases in the middle. Germline loops: CDR1 SGHAT, CDR2 FQDESV (reference sequence). The CDR3 spells CASSPGLDEQFF. The CDR3 region has the DNA TGTGCCAGCAGCCCCGGGTTAGATGAGCAGTTCTTC. The full variable domain, in which reference TRBV11-1 and TRBJ2-1 provide the parts outside the CDR3, is EAEVAQSPRYKITEKSQAVAFWCDPISGHATLYWYRQILGQGPELLVQFQDESVVDDSQLPKDRFSAERLKGVDSTLKIQPAELGDSAMYLCASSPGLDEQFFGPGTRLTVL.

The chain uses TRBV4-2 and TRBJ1-6, with 7 bases that match TRBD1. Per the germline V gene, CDR1 is LGHNA and CDR2 is YNFKEQ. V dropped 0 bases and J dropped 6; count of bases not matched to a gene: 14. The CDR3 is 19 amino acids. The CDR3: CASSQDLVRRDSFNSPLHF. The CDR3, as DNA: TGTGCCAGCAGCCAAGATCTCGTAAGACGGGACAGCTTTAATTCACCCCTCCACTTT.

This clone appeared once. The V and J genes are TRBV2 and TRBJ2-1; 10 nucleotides agree with TRBD2. The CDR3 loop spans 15 amino acids. CDR1 is SNHLY and CDR2 is FYNNEI in the germline V gene. The V gene end was trimmed by 7 bases and the J gene end by 9 bases; junction bases not matched to a gene: 12. CDR3 bases: TGTGCCAGCACCGTGGGACTAGCGAGTCGGGGTGAGCAGTTCTTC. It encodes CASTVGLASRGEQFF.

CDR3 region: CATAGPGANVLTF. The CDR3 nucleotides are TGTGCCACCGCGGGGCCTGGGGCCAACGTCCTGACTTTC. The chain recombines TRBV2 with TRBJ2-6, with D maybe TRBD2 (6 bases). This CDR3 has 13 amino acids. The V end lost 10 bases, the J end lost 2 bases, and 9 bases lay between the germline ends. CDR1 and CDR2 (germline): SNHLY, FYNNEI.

J is TRBJ2-5 and V is TRBV28, with D perhaps matching TRBD2 (6 bases). Trimming cost V 3 bases and J 1 base, with 9 bases left between them. The germline V gene has CDR1 MDHEN and CDR2 SYDVKM. CDR3 size: 14 residues. This CDR3 reads CASSFIAAQETQYF. CDR3 DNA: TGTGCCAGCAGTTTTATAGCGGCCCAAGAGACCCAGTACTTC.

V usage is TRBV5-8 and J usage is TRBJ1-5; no firm D call. The CDR3 length is 14 residues. V was pared by 5 bases and J by 0 bases, with 9 bases between. Per the germline V gene, CDR1 is SGHTS and CDR2 is YDEGEE. CDR3 protein: CASSPGISNQPQHF. CDR3 in DNA: TGTGCCAGCAGTCCGGGGATTAGCAATCAGCCCCAGCATTTT.

This sequence joins TRBV6-1 and TRBJ2-2; possible D gene TRBD1, 5 bases. Germline-derived CDR1 and CDR2 are MNHNS and SASEGT. The CDR3 is 16 residues long. V lost 0 bases, J lost 9 bases, and 17 bases lay in between. The chain's CDR3 is CASSEARQGFFRELFF. In nucleotides, the CDR3 is TGTGCCAGCAGTGAAGCGCGGCAGGGCTTTTTTCGGGAGCTGTTTTTT.

The rearrangement links TRBV5-4 to TRBJ2-2; D remains ambiguous. This CDR3 is built from 11 residues. Trimming took off 0 bases at V and 8 bases at J, with 2 bases between the two ends. Germline V gene sequence: CDR1 SGHNT, CDR2 YYREEE (reference sequence). CDR3 DNA sequence: TGTGCCAGCAGCTTGGCAGGGGAGCTGTTTTTT. It translates to CASSLAGELFF.

The rearrangement joins TRBV11-2 to TRBJ1-6; 10 nucleotides agree with TRBD1. Germline V CDR1 and CDR2: SGHAT, FQNNGV. The ends lost 3 bases at V and 10 bases at J; junction bases unmatched: 6. There are 15 residues in the CDR3. CDR3 protein: CASSFDRGQWSPLHF. CDR3 in DNA: TGTGCCAGCAGCTTCGACAGGGGGCAATGGTCACCCCTCCACTTT. The whole variable domain, remainder taken from reference TRBV11-2 and TRBJ1-6, is EAGVAQSPRYKIIEKRQSVAFWCNPISGHATLYWYQQILGQGPKLLIQFQNNGVVDDSQLPKDRFSAERLKGVDSTLKIQPAKLEDSAVYLCASSFDRGQWSPLHFGNGTRLTVT.

This rearrangement joins TRBV7-2 to TRBJ1-2, with unresolved D. CDR1 SGHTA and CDR2 FQGNSA come from the germline V gene. Trimming stripped 1 base from V and 7 bases from J, with 13 bases between. The CDR3 length is 14 residues. In DNA form, the CDR3 reads TGTGCCAGCAGCTTAGGGGGAGGCGGAACTGGCTACACCTTC. This translates into CASSLGGGGTGYTF.

The chain uses TRBV4-1 and TRBJ2-7; 8 bases are a match to TRBD1. V lost 1 base, J lost 5 bases, and 7 bases stayed unmatched. The CDR3 consists of 15 residues. Germline values: CDR1 MGHRA, CDR2 YSYEKL. CDR3 region: CASSQVRQGRHEQYF. The CDR3, as DNA: TGCGCCAGCAGCCAAGTAAGACAGGGGAGGCACGAGCAGTACTTC.

V usage is TRBV4-2 and J usage is TRBJ1-2; 8 bases agree with TRBD1. The germline CDR1 and CDR2 sequences are LGHNA and YNFKEQ. The CDR3 length is 14 residues. J was trimmed by 8 bases and V by 0 bases; bases with no gene match: 5. The CDR3: CASSQEQGGLGYTF. The CDR3 bases are TGTGCCAGCAGCCAAGAACAGGGGGGTCTAGGCTACACCTTC.

CDR3 sequence: CASSLRWGQGARGGSSQHF. CDR3 bases: TGTGCCAGCAGCCTCCGTTGGGGACAGGGGGCTCGTGGGGGGAGCTCCCAGCATTTT. This chain uses TRBV5-5 with TRBJ1-5; TRBD1 agrees at 12 bases. Germline assignment: CDR1 SGHKS and CDR2 YYEKEE (reference sequence). CDR3 length equals 19 residues. The V segment lost 4 bases and the J segment 11 bases; nucleotides outside the gene matches: 22.

The rearrangement uses TRBV15 and TRBJ1-2; a weak D match, TRBD1 (5 bases). This CDR3 comprises 15 residues. Trimming took off 0 bases at V and 5 bases at J, with 13 bases between the two ends. The germline gives CDR1 LNHNV, CDR2 YYDKDF (reference sequence). The CDR3 coding sequence is TGTGCCACCAGCAGAGAAGGCACAGGAACTTATGGCTACACCTTC. Translated, it gives CATSREGTGTYGYTF.

The rearrangement uses TRBV11-2 and TRBJ2-7, with a possible D match to TRBD1 (6 bases). CDR1 is SGHAT and CDR2 is FQNNGV in the germline V gene. This CDR3 comprises 14 residues. Trimming stripped 4 bases from V and 0 bases from J, with 10 bases between. The CDR3 here is CASSSAGASYEQYF. The CDR3 DNA reads as TGTGCCAGCAGCTCGGCAGGGGCCTCCTACGAGCAGTACTTC. Complete variable domain (other parts from reference TRBV11-2 and TRBJ2-7): EAGVAQSPRYKIIEKRQSVAFWCNPISGHATLYWYQQILGQGPKLLIQFQNNGVVDDSQLPKDRFSAERLKGVDSTLKIQPAKLEDSAVYLCASSSAGASYEQYFGPGTRLTVT.

The rearrangement links TRBV6-5 to TRBJ2-5, with 11 bases lining up with TRBD1. This CDR3 region has 13 residues. Germline CDR1 and CDR2: MNHEY and SVGAGI. The V gene end was trimmed by 10 bases and the J gene end by 3 bases; junction bases not matched to a gene: 4. CDR3 sequence reads: CATRTGGKETQYF. DNA of the CDR3: TGTGCCACCCGGACAGGGGGCAAAGAGACCCAGTACTTC.

V is TRBV30 and J is TRBJ2-5, with 14 bases aligning to TRBD2. Germline V gives CDR1 GTSNPN, CDR2 SVGIG (reference sequence). The V gene end was trimmed by 5 bases and the J gene end by 4 bases; junction bases not matched to a gene: 6. The CDR3 has 15 residues. The CDR3: CAWSGLAGGGETQYF. The CDR3 DNA follows: TGTGCCTGGTCTGGACTAGCGGGAGGAGGAGAGACCCAGTACTTC.

This sequence joins TRBV4-3 and TRBJ1-3; 7 bases agree with TRBD1. The trim removed 1 base at V and 3 bases at J, leaving 6 bases unmatched. The CDR3 covers 16 residues. Germline CDR1 and CDR2: LGHNA and YSLEER. Here the CDR3 reads CASSQGTTGVGNTIYF. CDR3 nucleotide sequence: TGCGCCAGCAGCCAAGGCACCACAGGGGTTGGAAACACCATATATTTT.

V and J are TRBV12-5 and TRBJ2-3, with 10 nucleotides matching TRBD1. This CDR3 has 15 residues. CDR1 LGHNT and CDR2 FRNRAP come from the germline V gene. V lost 1 base to trimming and J lost 6 bases; unmatched junction nucleotides: 4. The CDR3 nucleotides read TGTGCTAGTGGTTTGGGACAGGGGGCGTGGGATACGCAGTATTTT. Translation gives CASGLGQGAWDTQYF.

The V and J genes are TRBV6-2 or TRBV6-3 and TRBJ2-3; 7 nucleotides agree with TRBD1. Trimming took 6 bases from V and 5 from J; bases not matched to a gene: 11. The CDR3 is 15 residues long. Germline V gene sequence: CDR1 MNHEY, CDR2 SVGEGT. CDR3 protein: CASSHPGQVGDTQYF. The CDR3 nucleotides read TGTGCCAGCAGCCACCCAGGACAGGTTGGAGATACGCAGTATTTT.

V and J are TRBV7-2 and TRBJ2-5, with 8 bases that match TRBD2. The germline V gene has CDR1 SGHTA and CDR2 FQGNSA. With 3 bases clipped from V and 4 bases from J, the junction kept 7 bases outside the gene matches. This CDR3 is 15 amino acids long. The DNA for the CDR3 is TGTGCCAGCAGCTTGACTATGGCGGGGGGAGAGACCCAGTACTTC. Translating gives CASSLTMAGGETQYF.

The chain is built from TRBV28 and TRBJ2-7; TRBD2 matches at 11 bases. V lost 7 bases and J lost 3; bases outside the gene matches: 5. Germline assignment: CDR1 MDHEN and CDR2 SYDVKM. The CDR3 totals 14 residues. The CDR3 sequence is CASKIGTSGYEQYF. CDR3 sequence (DNA): TGTGCCAGCAAAATTGGGACTAGCGGCTACGAGCAGTACTTC.

The V and J genes are TRBV29-1 and TRBJ2-7; TRBD1 is a possible D gene (5 bases). From germline, CDR1 is SQVTM and CDR2 ANQGSEA. V shed 4 bases and J shed 3 bases, with 13 bases lying between them. The CDR3 runs to 13 residues. The CDR3 DNA is TGCAGCGTTGGACTGGGGCCGAGCTACGAGCAGTACTTC. It specifies CSVGLGPSYEQYF.

The J gene is TRBJ1-2, the V gene TRBV15; possibly TRBD1 for D (6 bases). The CDR3 extends over 14 amino acids. V shed 5 bases and J shed 4 bases, with 14 bases lying between them. The germline CDR1 and CDR2 sequences are LNHNV and YYDKDF (reference sequence). CDR3 in DNA: TGTGCCACCAGCGAGGACAGCGTTCCCTATGGCTACACCTTC. The encoded protein is CATSEDSVPYGYTF.

The chain has TRBV3-1 (or the pseudogene TRBV3-2) and TRBJ1-1; D is possibly TRBD1 (5 bases). Germline V lookup: CDR1 LGHDT, CDR2 YNNKEL (reference sequence). The V end lost 1 base, the J end lost 4 bases, and 13 bases lay between the germline ends. The CDR3 has 15 amino acids. As DNA, the CDR3 is TGTGCCAGCAGCCAAGCGGGGGATGCCTCCACTGAAGCTTTCTTT. It is translated as CASSQAGDASTEAFF.

The genes are TRBV18 and TRBJ1-4, with unresolved D. This CDR3 has 14 amino acids. CDR1 KGHSH and CDR2 LQKENI come from the germline V gene. V was trimmed by 6 bases and J by 2 bases, leaving 10 bases between them. The CDR3 here is CASSRGGTNEKLFF. CDR3 DNA sequence: TGTGCCAGCTCCCGGGGAGGGACTAATGAAAAACTGTTTTTT. The variable domain in full, with the rest retrieved from reference TRBV18 and TRBJ1-4, is NAGVMQNPRHLVRRRGQEARLRCSPMKGHSHVYWYRQLPEEGLKFMVYLQKENIIDESGMPKERFSAEFPKEGPSILRIQQVVRGDSAAYFCASSRGGTNEKLFFGSGTQLSVL.

The V call is TRBV28, the J call TRBJ1-2; 11 nucleotides agree with TRBD1. The V segment lost 6 bases and the J segment 8 bases; nucleotides outside the gene matches: 11. Germline CDR1 is MDHEN and CDR2 is SYDVKM. The CDR3 has 15 amino acids. For the CDR3, the DNA is TGTGCCAGCAGGGAGGCACCGGGACAGGGGGTCGGCTACACCTTC. It yields the protein CASREAPGQGVGYTF.